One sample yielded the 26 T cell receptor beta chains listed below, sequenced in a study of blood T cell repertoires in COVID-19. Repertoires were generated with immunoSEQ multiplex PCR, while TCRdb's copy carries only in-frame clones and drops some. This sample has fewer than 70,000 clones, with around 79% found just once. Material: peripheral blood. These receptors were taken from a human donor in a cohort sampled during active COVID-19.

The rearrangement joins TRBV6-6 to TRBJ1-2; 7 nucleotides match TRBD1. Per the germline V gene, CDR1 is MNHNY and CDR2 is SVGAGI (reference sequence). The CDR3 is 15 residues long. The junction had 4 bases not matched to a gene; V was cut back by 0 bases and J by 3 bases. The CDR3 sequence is CASSYSDRDDYGYTF. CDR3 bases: TGTGCCAGCAGTTACTCCGACAGGGATGACTATGGCTACACCTTC.

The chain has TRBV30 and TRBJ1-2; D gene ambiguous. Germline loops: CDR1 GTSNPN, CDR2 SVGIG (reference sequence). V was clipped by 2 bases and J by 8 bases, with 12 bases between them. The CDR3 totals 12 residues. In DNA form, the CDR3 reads TGTGCCTGGAGTTCGGCAGCGGGGGGCTACACCTTC. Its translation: CAWSSAAGGYTF.

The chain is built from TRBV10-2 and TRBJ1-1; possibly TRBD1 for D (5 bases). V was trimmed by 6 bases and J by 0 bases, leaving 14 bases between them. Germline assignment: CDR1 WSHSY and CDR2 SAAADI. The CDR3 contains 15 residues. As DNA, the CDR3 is TGCGCCAGCAGAAGGGGTCAGGGCATGAACACTGAAGCTTTCTTT. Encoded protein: CASRRGQGMNTEAFF.

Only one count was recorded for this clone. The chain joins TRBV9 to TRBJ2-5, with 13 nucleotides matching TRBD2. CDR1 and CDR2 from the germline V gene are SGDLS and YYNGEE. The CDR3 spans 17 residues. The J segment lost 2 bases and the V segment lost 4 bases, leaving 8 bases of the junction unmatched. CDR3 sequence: CASSPGTSGNVQETQYF. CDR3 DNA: TGTGCCAGCAGCCCCGGGACTAGCGGGAACGTACAAGAGACCCAGTACTTC.

The CDR3 nucleotides are TGTGCCAGCAGCTTAAACCCCCGGAGGACTAGCGGGGCCAATGAGCAGTTCTTC. Protein sequence: CASSLNPRRTSGANEQFF. The J gene is TRBJ2-1, the V gene TRBV7-2, with 12 bases matching TRBD2. Germline V CDR1 and CDR2: SGHTA, FQGNSA. Unmatched junction bases numbered 11, after V lost 2 bases and J lost 6 bases. CDR3 length: 18 amino acids.

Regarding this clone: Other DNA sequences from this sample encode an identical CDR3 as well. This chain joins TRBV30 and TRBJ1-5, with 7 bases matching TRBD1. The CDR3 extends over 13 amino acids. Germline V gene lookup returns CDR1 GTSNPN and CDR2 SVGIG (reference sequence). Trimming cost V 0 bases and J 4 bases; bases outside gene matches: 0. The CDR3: CAWSVQGNQPQHF. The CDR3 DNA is TGTGCCTGGAGTGTACAGGGGAATCAGCCCCAGCATTTT.

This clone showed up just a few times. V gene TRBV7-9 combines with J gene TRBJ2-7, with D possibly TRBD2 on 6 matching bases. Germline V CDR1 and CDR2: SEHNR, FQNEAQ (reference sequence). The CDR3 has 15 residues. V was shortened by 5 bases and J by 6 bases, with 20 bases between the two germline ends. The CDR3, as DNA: TGTGCCAGCAGCGAACCGGGAGCCCCCGAGGTCGAGCAGTACTTC. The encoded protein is CASSEPGAPEVEQYF.

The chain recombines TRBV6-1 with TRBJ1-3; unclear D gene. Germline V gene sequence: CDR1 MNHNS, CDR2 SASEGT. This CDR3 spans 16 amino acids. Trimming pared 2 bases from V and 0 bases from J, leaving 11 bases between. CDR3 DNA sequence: TGTGCCAGCAGTGAAACGGTTCTGCTCTCTGGAAACACCATATATTTT. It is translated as CASSETVLLSGNTIYF.

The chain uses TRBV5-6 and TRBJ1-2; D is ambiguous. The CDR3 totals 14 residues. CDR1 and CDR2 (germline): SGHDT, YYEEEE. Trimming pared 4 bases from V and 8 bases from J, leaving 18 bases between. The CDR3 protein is CASSLQASYRGYTF. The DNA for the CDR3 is TGTGCCAGCAGCCTGCAGGCGTCGTACCGGGGCTACACCTTC.

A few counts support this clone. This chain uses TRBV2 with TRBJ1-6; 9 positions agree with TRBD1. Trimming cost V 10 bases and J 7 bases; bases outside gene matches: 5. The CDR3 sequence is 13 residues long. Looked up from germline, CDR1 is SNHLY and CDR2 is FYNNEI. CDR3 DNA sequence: TGTGCCACCCTGGACAGGGGAAATTCACCCCTCCACTTT. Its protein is CATLDRGNSPLHF.

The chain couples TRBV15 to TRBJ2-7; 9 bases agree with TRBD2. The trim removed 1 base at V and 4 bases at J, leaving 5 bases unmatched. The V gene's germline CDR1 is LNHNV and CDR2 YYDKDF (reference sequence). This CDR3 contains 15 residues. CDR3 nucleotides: TGTGCCACCAGCAGAGCGCCAGCGGGAGGATACGAGCAGTACTTC. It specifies CATSRAPAGGYEQYF.

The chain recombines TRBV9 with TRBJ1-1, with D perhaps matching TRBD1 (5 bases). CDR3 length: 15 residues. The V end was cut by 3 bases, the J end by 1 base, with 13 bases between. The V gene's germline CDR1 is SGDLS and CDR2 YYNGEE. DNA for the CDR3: TGTGCCAGCAGCGCAGAACAGGCCACGAACACTGAAGCTTTCTTT. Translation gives CASSAEQATNTEAFF. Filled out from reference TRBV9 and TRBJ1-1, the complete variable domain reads DSGVTQTPKHLITATGQRVTLRCSPRSGDLSVYWYQQSLDQGLQFLIQYYNGEERAKGNILERFSAQQFPDLHSELNLSSLELGDSALYFCASSAEQATNTEAFFGQGTRLTVV.

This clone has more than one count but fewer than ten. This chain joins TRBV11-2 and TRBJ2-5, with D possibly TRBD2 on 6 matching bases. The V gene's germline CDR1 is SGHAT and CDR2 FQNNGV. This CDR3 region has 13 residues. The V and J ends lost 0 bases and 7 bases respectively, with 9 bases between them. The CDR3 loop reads CASSLEVRGTQYF. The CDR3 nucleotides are TGTGCCAGCAGCTTAGAGGTGCGGGGGACCCAGTACTTC.

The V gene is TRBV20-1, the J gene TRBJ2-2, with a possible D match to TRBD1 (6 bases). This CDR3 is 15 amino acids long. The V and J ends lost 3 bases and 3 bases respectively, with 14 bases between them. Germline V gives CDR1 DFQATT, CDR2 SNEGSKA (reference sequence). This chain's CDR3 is CSASSQGSDTGELFF. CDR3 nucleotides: TGCAGTGCTAGTTCCCAGGGGAGTGACACCGGGGAGCTGTTTTTT.

CDR3 residues: CASSIRDRGSATIYF. CDR3 in DNA: TGTGCCAGTAGTATCCGGGACAGGGGTTCGGCCACCATATATTTT. This chain links TRBV19 with TRBJ1-3; TRBD1 matches 10 bases. Trimming cost V 3 bases and J 9 bases; bases outside gene matches: 8. The CDR3 loop spans 15 amino acids. Germline CDR1 reads LNHDA; CDR2 reads SQIVND (reference sequence).

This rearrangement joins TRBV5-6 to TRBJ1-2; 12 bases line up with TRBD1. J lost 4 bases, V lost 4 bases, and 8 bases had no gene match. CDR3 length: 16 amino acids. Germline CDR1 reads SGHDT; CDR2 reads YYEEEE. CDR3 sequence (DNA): TGTGCCAGCAGCGGCCGGGACAGGGGGCGCGTCTATGGCTACACCTTC. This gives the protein CASSGRDRGRVYGYTF.

In DNA form, the CDR3 reads TGTGCCAGCTCACCACCCTTAGCGAGTTACGAGCAGTACTTC. Its translation: CASSPPLASYEQYF. The V and J genes are TRBV18 and TRBJ2-7; maybe TRBD2 (5 bases). V shed 0 bases and J shed 4 bases, with 10 bases lying between them. CDR3 length: 14 amino acids. Germline V CDR1 and CDR2: KGHSH, LQKENI.

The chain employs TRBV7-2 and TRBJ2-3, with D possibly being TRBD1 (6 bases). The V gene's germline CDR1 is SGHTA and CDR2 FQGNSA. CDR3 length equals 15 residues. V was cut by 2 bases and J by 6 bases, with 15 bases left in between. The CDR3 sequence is CASSLSPQRGDTQYF. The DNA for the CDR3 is TGTGCCAGCAGCTTATCACCTCAGAGGGGGGATACGCAGTATTTT.

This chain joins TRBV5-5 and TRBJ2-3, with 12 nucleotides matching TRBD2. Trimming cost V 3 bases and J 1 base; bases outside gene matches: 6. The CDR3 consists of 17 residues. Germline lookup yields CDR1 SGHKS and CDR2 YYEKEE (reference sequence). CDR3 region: CASSWSSGGAGTDTQYF. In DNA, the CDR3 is TGTGCCAGCAGCTGGTCTAGCGGGGGGGCGGGCACAGATACGCAGTATTTT.

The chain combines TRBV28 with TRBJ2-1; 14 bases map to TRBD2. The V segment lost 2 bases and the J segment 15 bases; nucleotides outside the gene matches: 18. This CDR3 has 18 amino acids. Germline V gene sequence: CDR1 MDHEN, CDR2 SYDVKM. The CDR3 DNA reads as TGTGCCAGCAGTTTAATTGTGGAGGGACTAGCGGGAGTGATTGTGCCGTTCTTC. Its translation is CASSLIVEGLAGVIVPFF.

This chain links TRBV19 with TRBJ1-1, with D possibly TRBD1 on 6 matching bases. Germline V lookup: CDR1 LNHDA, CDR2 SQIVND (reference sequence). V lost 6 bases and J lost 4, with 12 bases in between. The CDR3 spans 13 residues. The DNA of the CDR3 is TGTGCCAGTAGGATTCGAGGGGGCACTGAAGCTTTCTTT. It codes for CASRIRGGTEAFF. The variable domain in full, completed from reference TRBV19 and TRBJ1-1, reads DGGITQSPKYLFRKEGQNVTLSCEQNLNHDAMYWYRQDPGQGLRLIYYSQIVNDFQKGDIAEGYSVSREKKESFPLTVTSAQKNPTAFYLCASRIRGGTEAFFGQGTRLTVV.

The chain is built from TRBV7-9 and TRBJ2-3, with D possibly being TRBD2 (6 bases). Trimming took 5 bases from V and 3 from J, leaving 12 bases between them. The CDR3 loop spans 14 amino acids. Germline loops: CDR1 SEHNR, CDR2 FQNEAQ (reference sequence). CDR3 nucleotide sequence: TGTGCCAGCAGCCCACACGGGGGTACAGATACGCAGTATTTT. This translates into CASSPHGGTDTQYF.

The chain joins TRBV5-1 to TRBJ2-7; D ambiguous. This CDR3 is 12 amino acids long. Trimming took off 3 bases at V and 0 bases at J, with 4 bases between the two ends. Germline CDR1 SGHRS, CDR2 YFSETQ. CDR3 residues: CASSSSSYEQYF. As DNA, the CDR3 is TGCGCCAGCAGCTCCAGCTCCTACGAGCAGTACTTC.

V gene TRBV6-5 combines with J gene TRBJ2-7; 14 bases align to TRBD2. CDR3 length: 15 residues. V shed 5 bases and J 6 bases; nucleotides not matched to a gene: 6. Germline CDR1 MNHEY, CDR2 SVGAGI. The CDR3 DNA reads TGTGCCAGCAGTATCCAGGGACTAGCGGGGGTCGAGCAGTACTTC. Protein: CASSIQGLAGVEQYF.

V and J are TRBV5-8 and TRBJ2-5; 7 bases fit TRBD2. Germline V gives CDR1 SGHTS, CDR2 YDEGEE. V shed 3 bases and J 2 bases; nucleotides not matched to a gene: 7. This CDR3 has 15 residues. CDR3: CASSYERGQQETQYF. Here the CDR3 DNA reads TGTGCCAGCAGCTATGAGCGGGGTCAGCAAGAGACCCAGTACTTC.

The chain's CDR3 is CASSKRTGAWTPLHF. CDR3 DNA sequence: TGTGCCAGCAGCAAAAGGACAGGGGCATGGACACCCCTCCACTTT. The V and J genes are TRBV5-5 and TRBJ1-6; 9 positions match TRBD1. Germline trimming cut 4 bases from V and 11 bases from J; bases unmatched to any gene: 10. The CDR3 covers 15 residues. Germline V lookup: CDR1 SGHKS, CDR2 YYEKEE (reference sequence).